These T cell receptor beta chains were read from a single sample in a study of PD-1 blockade in classical Hodgkin lymphoma. Repertoires were generated with immunoSEQ multiplex PCR, while TCRdb's copy carries only in-frame clones and drops some. The sample has tens of thousands of clones, around 80% seen once. The source was peripheral blood mononuclear cells (PBMCs), collected before the second cycle of nivolumab. The source of these receptors is a human donor with classical Hodgkin lymphoma. The CDR3 runs from the conserved cysteine through the conserved F or W. The order of the fields is CDR3 length, V gene, D gene, J gene, clone size, CDR3 protein, CDR3 DNA. D genes are given only for firm matches. The size of a clone is reported for some rows only, either as once, few or many, or as a class for expanded clones.

14	TRBV6-5	-	TRBJ1-2	few	CASSSRGQDYGYTF	TGTGCCAGCAGTTCAAGGGGACAAGACTATGGCTACACCTTC
15	TRBV27	-	TRBJ2-7	-	CASSFNGLDSYEQYF	TGTGCCAGCAGTTTTAATGGCCTCGATTCTTACGAGCAGTACTTC
16	TRBV28	TRBD1	TRBJ1-4	-	CASSLGTAATNEKLFF	TGTGCCAGCAGTTTGGGGACAGCCGCAACTAATGAAAAACTGTTTTTT
18	TRBV30	-	TRBJ2-5	-	CAWIRASQHSTLQETQYF	TGTGCCTGGATTAGGGCGTCGCAACACTCAACCTTACAAGAGACCCAGTACTTC
13	TRBV28	-	TRBJ2-5	-	CASSLSPYGTQYF	TGTGCCAGCAGTTTATCTCCGTATGGGACCCAGTACTTC
14	TRBV9	-	TRBJ2-2	-	CASSVGVNTGELFF	TGTGCCAGCAGCGTAGGGGTGAACACCGGGGAGCTGTTTTTT
16	TRBV13	TRBD2	TRBJ2-1	once	CASSPFSGGPNNEQFF	TGTGCCAGCAGCCCCTTTAGCGGGGGCCCTAACAATGAGCAGTTCTTC
15	TRBV6-1	TRBD1	TRBJ2-5	-	CASNKGAGRQETQYF	TGTGCCAGCAATAAGGGGGCAGGGCGCCAAGAGACCCAGTACTTC
15	TRBV13	TRBD1	TRBJ1-6	-	CASSGWDRGSSPLHF	TGTGCCAGCAGCGGGTGGGACAGGGGGTCTTCACCCCTCCACTTT
14	TRBV2	-	TRBJ2-7	-	CASSTFRDSYEQYF	TGTGCCAGCAGTACGTTTAGGGATTCCTACGAGCAGTACTTC
13	TRBV7-3	TRBD2	TRBJ2-6	-	CASSLGTSGGMTF	TGTGCCAGCAGCTTAGGGACTAGCGGGGGAATGACTTTC
14	TRBV11-1	-	TRBJ1-1	-	CASEPQLGNTEAFF	TGTGCCAGCGAGCCTCAGTTGGGGAACACTGAAGCTTTCTTT
11	TRBV19	-	TRBJ2-5	few	CASSIKETQYF	TGTGCCAGTAGTATAAAAGAGACCCAGTACTTC
14	TRBV28	-	TRBJ2-7	-	CASSLGGGFYEQYF	TGTGCCAGCAGTTTGGGAGGGGGTTTCTACGAGCAGTACTTC
13	TRBV6-5	-	TRBJ2-7	-	CASSYGGRGEQYF	TGTGCCAGCAGTTACGGGGGGCGCGGCGAGCAGTACTTC
15	TRBV19	-	TRBJ2-1	few	CASSFGAPIVIEQFF	TGTGCCAGTAGTTTTGGGGCGCCGATAGTTATTGAGCAGTTCTTC
15	TRBV7-9	TRBD2	TRBJ2-1	-	CASSDPGLAGDEQFF	TGTGCCAGCAGCGATCCGGGACTAGCGGGGGATGAGCAGTTCTTC
14	TRBV7-2	-	TRBJ2-5	-	CASSLTRRKETQYF	TGTGCCAGCAGCTTAACCCGAAGAAAAGAGACCCAGTACTTC
15	TRBV6-4	-	TRBJ2-3	-	CASSERGESMDTQYF	TGTGCCAGCAGTGAACGAGGGGAAAGTATGGATACGCAGTATTTT
14	TRBV29-1	TRBD1	TRBJ1-2	-	CTVIGTAPTYGYTF	TGCACCGTCATTGGGACAGCCCCCACCTATGGCTACACCTTC
13	TRBV7-9	TRBD1	TRBJ1-1	-	CASSYGQGGRAFF	TGTGCCAGCAGCTACGGACAGGGGGGGAGGGCTTTCTTT
14	TRBV4-3	-	TRBJ2-5	-	CASSPNLGWETQYF	TGCGCCAGCAGCCCAAACCTGGGGTGGGAGACCCAGTACTTC
14	TRBV5-1	-	TRBJ2-7	-	CASNAEGRPYEQYF	TGCGCCAGCAACGCGGAAGGGAGGCCCTACGAGCAGTACTTC
15	TRBV7-8	-	TRBJ1-5	-	CASARTDHSNQPQHF	TGTGCCAGCGCCCGGACAGACCATAGCAATCAGCCCCAGCATTTT
14	TRBV2	-	TRBJ1-6	few	CASSPRVVNSPLHF	TGTGCCAGCAGCCCCAGGGTGGTCAATTCACCCCTCCACTTT